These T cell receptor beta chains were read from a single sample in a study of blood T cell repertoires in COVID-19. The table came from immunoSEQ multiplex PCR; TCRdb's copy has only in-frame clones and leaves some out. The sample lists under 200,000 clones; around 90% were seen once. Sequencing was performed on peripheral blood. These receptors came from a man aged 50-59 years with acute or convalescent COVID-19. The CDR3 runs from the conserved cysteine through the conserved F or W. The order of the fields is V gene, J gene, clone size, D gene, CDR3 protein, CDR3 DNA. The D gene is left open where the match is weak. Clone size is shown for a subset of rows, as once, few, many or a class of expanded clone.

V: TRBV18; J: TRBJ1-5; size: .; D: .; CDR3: CASSHGDSPNQPQHF; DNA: TGTGCCAGCTCACACGGGGACTCCCCCAATCAGCCCCAGCATTTT
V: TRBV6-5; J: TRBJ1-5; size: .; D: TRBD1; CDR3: CASNGQGFWPQHF; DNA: TGTGCCAGCAATGGACAGGGATTTTGGCCCCAGCATTTT
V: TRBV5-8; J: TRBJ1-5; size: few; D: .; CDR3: CASSSGTHYSNQPQHF; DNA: TGTGCCAGCAGCTCCGGGACACATTATAGCAATCAGCCCCAGCATTTT
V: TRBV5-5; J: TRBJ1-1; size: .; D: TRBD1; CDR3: CASSRGPEAFF; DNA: TGTGCCAGCAGTAGGGGGCCTGAAGCTTTCTTT
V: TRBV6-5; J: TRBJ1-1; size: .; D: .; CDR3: CASSLGQGLEAFF; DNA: TGTGCCAGCAGCCTAGGGCAGGGCCTTGAAGCTTTCTTT
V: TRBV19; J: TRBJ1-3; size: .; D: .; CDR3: CAVSRPQGSSGNTIYF; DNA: TGTGCCGTATCCCGCCCTCAGGGAAGCTCTGGAAACACCATATATTTT
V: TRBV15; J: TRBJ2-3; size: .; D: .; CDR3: CATSRERHLQDTQYF; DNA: TGTGCCACCAGCAGAGAGAGACACCTCCAAGATACGCAGTATTTT
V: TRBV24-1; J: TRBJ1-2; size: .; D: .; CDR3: CATSDSGPSYGYTF; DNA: TGTGCCACCAGTGATTCAGGGCCGTCCTATGGCTACACCTTC
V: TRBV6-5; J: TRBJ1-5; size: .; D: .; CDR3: CAISTVIGQPQHF; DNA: TGTGCCATCTCGACAGTTATCGGACAGCCCCAGCATTTT
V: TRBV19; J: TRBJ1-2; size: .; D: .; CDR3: CASSGIQAKANYGYTF; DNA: TGTGCCAGTAGTGGCATACAGGCCAAAGCTAACTATGGCTACACCTTC
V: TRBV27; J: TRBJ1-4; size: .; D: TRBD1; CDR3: CASSLRGQGGWANEKLFF; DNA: TGTGCCAGCAGTTTACGGGGACAGGGAGGCTGGGCAAATGAAAAACTGTTTTTT
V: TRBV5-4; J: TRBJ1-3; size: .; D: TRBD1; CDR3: CASSPNGTGTWGTIYF; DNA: TGTGCCAGCAGCCCAAATGGGACAGGGACCTGGGGCACCATATATTTT
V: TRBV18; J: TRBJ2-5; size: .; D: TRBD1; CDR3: CASSRGLAQETQYF; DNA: TGTGCCAGCTCCAGGGGGCTCGCCCAAGAGACCCAGTACTTC
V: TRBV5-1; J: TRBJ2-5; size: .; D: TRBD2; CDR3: CASSSGLAGGVGTQYF; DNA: TGCGCCAGCAGCTCAGGACTAGCGGGAGGCGTCGGGACCCAGTACTTC
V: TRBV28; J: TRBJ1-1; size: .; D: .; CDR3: CASRPSGGLKGAFF; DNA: TGTGCCAGCAGGCCCTCCGGAGGGCTCAAAGGAGCTTTCTTT
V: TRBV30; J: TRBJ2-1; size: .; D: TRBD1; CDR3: CACCRDRGLF; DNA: TGTGCCTGCTGCCGGGACAGGGGGCTCTTC
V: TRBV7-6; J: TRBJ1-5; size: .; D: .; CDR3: CASSLQTGNQPQHF; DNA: TGTGCCAGCAGCTTACAAACAGGCAATCAGCCCCAGCATTTT
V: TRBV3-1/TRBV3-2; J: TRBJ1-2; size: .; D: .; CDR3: CASSRSGYNYGYTF; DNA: TGTGCCAGCAGCCGCTCGGGGTATAACTATGGCTACACCTTC
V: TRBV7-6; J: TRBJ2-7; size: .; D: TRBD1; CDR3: CASSLAPGQGTYEQYF; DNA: TGTGCCAGCAGCTTAGCGCCCGGACAGGGCACCTACGAGCAGTACTTC
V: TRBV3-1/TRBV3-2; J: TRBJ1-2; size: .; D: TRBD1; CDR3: CASSRTGNLQSGYTF; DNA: TGTGCCAGCAGCCGGACAGGTAACCTCCAAAGTGGCTACACCTTC
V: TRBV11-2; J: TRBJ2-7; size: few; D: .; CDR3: CASSLGASAIYEQYF; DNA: TGTGCCAGCAGCTTAGGGGCTAGCGCGATCTACGAGCAGTACTTC
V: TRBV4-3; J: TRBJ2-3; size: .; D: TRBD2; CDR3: CASSQDRGGTGDTDTQYF; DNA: TGCGCCAGCAGCCAAGACCGGGGAGGGACGGGGGACACAGATACGCAGTATTTT
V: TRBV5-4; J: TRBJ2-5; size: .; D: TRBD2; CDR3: CATSPRGGSETQYF; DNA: TGTGCCACCTCACCGCGGGGGGGATCAGAGACCCAGTACTTC
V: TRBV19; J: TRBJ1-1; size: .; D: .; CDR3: CASAGTYRDTEAFF; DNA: TGTGCCAGTGCCGGGACTTATAGGGACACTGAAGCTTTCTTT
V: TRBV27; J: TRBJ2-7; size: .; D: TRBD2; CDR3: CASSTPRLAGREQYF; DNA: TGTGCCAGCAGTACCCCGAGACTAGCGGGACGCGAGCAGTACTTC
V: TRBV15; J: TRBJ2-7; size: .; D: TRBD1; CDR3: CATSREGTAPGEQYF; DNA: TGTGCCACCAGCAGAGAAGGGACAGCCCCTGGCGAGCAGTACTTC
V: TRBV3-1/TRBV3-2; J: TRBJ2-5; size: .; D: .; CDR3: CASSQDSRGLQETQYF; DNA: TGTGCCAGCAGCCAAGATTCCCGGGGATTACAAGAGACCCAGTACTTC
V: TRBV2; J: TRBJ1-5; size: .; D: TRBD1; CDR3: CASMGGTDRGDQPQHF; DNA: TGTGCCAGCATGGGGGGGACCGACAGGGGCGATCAGCCCCAGCATTTT
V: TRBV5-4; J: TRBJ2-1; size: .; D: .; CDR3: CASSLRGAAGNEQFF; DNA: TGTGCCAGCAGCCTTCGGGGGGCCGCCGGCAATGAGCAGTTCTTC
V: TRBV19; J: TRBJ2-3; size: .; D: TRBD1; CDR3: CASSTVTGADTQYF; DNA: TGTGCCAGTAGTACGGTTACAGGGGCAGATACGCAGTATTTT